This T cell receptor beta chain was profiled in a study of blood T cells in healthy people across ages. The extraction recovered at least 5.5 micrograms of total RNA per sample. This clonotype was counted at least ten times. J was trimmed by 1 base and V by 4 bases; bases with no gene match: 13. This CDR3 comprises 18 residues. Germline CDR1 reads SGHTA; CDR2 reads FQGNSA. Alongside a J-beta primer mix, a sample-barcoded 5' primer served in a second PCR lasting 7 to 11 cycles. In TCRdb, the 5' RACE reads were re-called with MiXCR into one record per CDR3 protein. The profile shows roughly 650,000 distinct CDR3 sequences, about 32% of them singletons.

The chain uses TRBV7-2 and TRBJ2-3, with 8 bases that match TRBD1. The sample consisted of blood. The source is a woman at least 80 years old in good health. The CDR3 bases are TGTGCCAGCAGCTCGATTATCCGGACAGGGTTCCGCACAGATACGCAGTATTTT. It yields the protein CASSSIIRTGFRTDTQYF.